What follows describes a single T cell receptor (beta chain). Its binding antigen is unknown. It has no much larger one-base neighbor in the sample; base qualities were not kept. From the germline V gene (reference sequence), CDR1 is LGHDT and CDR2 is YNNKEL. Relative to germline, V is 1 base shorter and J is 9 bases shorter, with 4 bases between their ends. The CDR3 sequence holds 11 residues, the cysteine and phenylalanine included. The CDR3 DNA has 33 bases and is translated from base 1. The CDR3 regions of human TCRbeta chains were analyzed by immunosequencing. The authors' pipeline ran thus. TCRs in the repertoires were matched against a reference library of SARS-CoV-2-specific TCRs that had been generated with the MIRA antigen-specificity platform. Breadth was defined as the fraction of unique TCRs that were SARS-CoV-2-associated, and depth was defined as the fraction of total T cells that were SARS-CoV-2-associated. Using the MIRA data, each spike-specific TCR was mapped to the spike region that the TCR reacts to and placed in a CD4 or CD8 class. Log10-transformed breadth and depth values were compared by one-way ANOVA with Sidak's multiple comparisons tests. Entries here come from immuneACCESS through TCRdb and include only in-frame sequences with V and J called. Some clones fail to appear in such tables; in the studies checked, an unresolved V gene covers under half of the shortfall, and the cause of the remainder is unknown. V and J calls and clone size are as listed in that table; D and trimming were resolved from the DNA. The sample table holds approximately 170,000 clones, of which roughly 92% were seen once. The top ten constitute 1.6% of the sample.

This entry belongs to a study of T cell responses to AZD1222 COVID-19 vaccine (dated by TCRdb to the early 2020s). In the study overall: AZD1222 recipients with second doses at about 4 weeks or about 12 weeks were pooled, because spike-specific TCR depth and breadth did not differ between schedules. Trial participants were enrolled by age into subgroups of 18-55, 56-69 and 70-plus years, and around 150, 29 and 61 TCR-sequenced participants, respectively, were included in these subgroups. A total of about 230 trial participants underwent TCR sequencing, of whom around 200 received two doses of AZD1222 and approximately 25 received two doses of the MenACWY control vaccine.

The sample's time point label, in plain terms: baseline before first vaccination. Vaccinee samples were obtained from the UK trials COV001 and COV002, which included a single-blind randomized controlled phase 2/3 trial of AZD1222 (ChAdOx1 nCoV-19) in healthy adults. Trial participant PBMC samples were collected at day 0 and day 28 after the second dose for TCRbeta chain sequencing. Overall results and qualifications from the work: Conclusions about previously exposed vaccinees are limited, since just five to seven AZD1222 recipients were seropositive for SARS-CoV-2 at baseline. No day 14 peak-response samples were available, so repertoires were characterized only after the peak T cell response. The whole spike protein was spanned by vaccine-associated CD4 TCRs, and dominant responses were seen in regions 160-218 and 743-854. The 56-69-year group was small, and its depth increase did not reach significance, likely because of low power. Epitopes outside the regions mutated in the B.1.351 and B.1.1.7 variants were reportedly recognized by nearly half of the unique spike-specific TCRs. Participants were mostly white British, with more females than males. The authors suggested clonal diversity may have been underestimated. After two AZD1222 doses, both the breadth and the depth of spike-specific TCRs were significantly higher than at day 0 and than in MenACWY recipients.

The input for sequencing was peripheral blood, taken on day 0 of AZD1222 vaccination. The chain links TRBV3-1 (or the pseudogene TRBV3-2) with TRBJ2-1; no D gene call is confident. The receptor was isolated from an adult in good health. The CDR3 protein is CASSQGFEQFF. The sequenced DNA: TGTGCCAGCAGCCAAGGGTTTGAGCAGTTCTTC.